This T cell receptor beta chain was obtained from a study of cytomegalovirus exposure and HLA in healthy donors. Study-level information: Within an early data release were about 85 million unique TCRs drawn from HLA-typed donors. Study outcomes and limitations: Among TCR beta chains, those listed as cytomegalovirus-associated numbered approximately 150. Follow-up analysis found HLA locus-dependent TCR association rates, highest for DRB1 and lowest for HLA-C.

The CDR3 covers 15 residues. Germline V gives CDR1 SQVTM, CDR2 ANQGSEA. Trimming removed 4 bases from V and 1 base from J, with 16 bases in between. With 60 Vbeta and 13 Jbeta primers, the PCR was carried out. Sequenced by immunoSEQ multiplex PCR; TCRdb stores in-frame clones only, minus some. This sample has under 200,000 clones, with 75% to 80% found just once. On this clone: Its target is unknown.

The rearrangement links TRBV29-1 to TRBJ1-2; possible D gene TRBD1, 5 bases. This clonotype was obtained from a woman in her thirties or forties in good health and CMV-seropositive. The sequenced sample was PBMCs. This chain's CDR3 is CSVGREGIGNYGYTF. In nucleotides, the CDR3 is TGCAGCGTTGGAAGGGAGGGGATCGGTAACTATGGCTACACCTTC.